A selection of T cell receptor beta chains follows, all from one sample in a study of blood T cell repertoires in COVID-19. Here immunoSEQ multiplex PCR was the method, and the copy in TCRdb shows in-frame clones only, minus some. The data hold over 200,000 clones, with 88% observed a single time. Sample: peripheral blood. These receptor sequences come from a man aged 35-49 years with acute or convalescent COVID-19. The CDR3 runs from the conserved cysteine through the conserved F or W. D genes are given only for firm matches. Clone sizes are given selectively: once, few, many, or a class where the clone is expanded.

TRBV10-3,.,TRBJ2-7,.,CAISPQVVHEQYF,TGTGCCATCAGCCCACAGGTAGTCCACGAGCAGTACTTC
TRBV7-9,.,TRBJ2-5,once,CATRQVQETQYF,TGTGCCACCCGACAGGTACAAGAGACCCAGTACTTC
TRBV10-3,TRBD2,TRBJ2-7,.,CATRDLAGGTYEQYF,TGTGCCACCCGGGACCTAGCGGGGGGAACCTACGAGCAGTACTTC
TRBV27,TRBD2,TRBJ2-1,once,CASSEPGTTYNEQFF,TGTGCCAGCAGCGAACCCGGGACTACCTACAATGAGCAGTTCTTC
TRBV6-5,.,TRBJ2-2,.,CASSGRTTNTGELFF,TGTGCCAGCTCGGGGAGAACGACGAACACCGGGGAGCTGTTTTTT
TRBV7-8,.,TRBJ2-1,.,CASSKGGYNEQFF,TGTGCCAGCAGCAAAGGAGGTTACAATGAGCAGTTCTTC
TRBV7-2,.,TRBJ2-5,.,CASSLAFQETQYF,TGTGCCAGCAGCTTAGCCTTTCAAGAGACCCAGTACTTC
TRBV30,.,TRBJ1-4,.,CAWSGVTGRDEKLFF,TGTGCCTGGAGTGGGGTTACAGGGAGGGATGAAAAACTGTTTTTT
TRBV6-5,TRBD1,TRBJ1-3,.,CASSLQGANGNTIYF,TGTGCCAGCAGCCTGCAGGGGGCGAATGGAAACACCATATATTTT
TRBV28,TRBD1,TRBJ2-7,.,CASSLLGAGTGAYEQYF,TGTGCCAGCAGTTTGCTGGGGGCCGGGACAGGAGCCTACGAGCAGTACTTC
TRBV7-9,.,TRBJ1-2,.,CASSLADIDYGYTF,TGTGCCAGCAGCTTAGCGGACATCGACTATGGCTACACCTTC
TRBV5-4,TRBD1,TRBJ1-1,.,CASSLQGVGTEAFF,TGTGCCAGCAGCTTACAGGGGGTGGGCACTGAAGCTTTCTTT
TRBV7-6,TRBD2,TRBJ2-3,.,CASSLAGGAGGGTDTQYF,TGTGCCAGCAGCTTAGCCGGGGGGGCCGGCGGGGGCACAGATACGCAGTATTTT
TRBV29-1,TRBD1,TRBJ1-1,.,CSGRDRLKSNTEAFF,TGCAGCGGTAGGGACAGGCTAAAGTCGAACACTGAAGCTTTCTTT
TRBV7-2,TRBD1,TRBJ2-1,.,CASSSQTGTGAYNEQFF,TGTGCCAGCAGCTCTCAAACCGGGACAGGGGCCTACAATGAGCAGTTCTTC
TRBV7-9,.,TRBJ2-1,.,CASSFPTGVWNEQFF,TGTGCCAGCAGCTTTCCAACGGGAGTGTGGAATGAGCAGTTCTTC
TRBV24-1,TRBD1,TRBJ2-3,few,CATSDLGRGTGTTDTQYF,TGTGCCACCAGTGACCTAGGTCGAGGGACAGGGACCACAGATACGCAGTATTTT
TRBV25-1,.,TRBJ2-6,.,CASSIGLSGANVLTF,TGTGCCAGCAGTATTGGGCTCTCTGGGGCCAACGTCCTGACTTTC
TRBV7-3,TRBD2,TRBJ2-5,.,CASSPGLAGGQETQYF,TGTGCCAGCAGCCCTGGACTAGCGGGAGGGCAGGAGACCCAGTACTTC
TRBV5-1,.,TRBJ1-4,.,CASSQQEGEKLFF,TGCGCCAGCAGCCAGCAGGAGGGAGAAAAACTGTTTTTT
TRBV4-2,.,TRBJ1-2,once,CASSQQSPYGYTF,TGTGCCAGCAGTCAACAAAGCCCCTATGGCTACACCTTC
TRBV7-8,.,TRBJ1-4,.,CASSLVGGEKLFF,TGTGCCAGCAGCTTAGTTGGGGGCGAAAAACTGTTTTTT
TRBV7-2,.,TRBJ1-5,once,CASSLEGRNNQPQHF,TGTGCCAGCAGCTTAGAGGGGCGGAACAATCAGCCCCAGCATTTT
TRBV5-1,.,TRBJ2-6,.,CASSLEGGPGANVLTF,TGCGCCAGCAGCTTGGAGGGAGGACCTGGGGCCAACGTCCTGACTTTC
TRBV30,TRBD2,TRBJ2-3,.,CAWTAGLAGPDTQYF,TGTGCCTGGACCGCCGGACTAGCGGGACCAGATACGCAGTATTTT
TRBV7-3,.,TRBJ2-2,.,CASSLKVVGVPGELFF,TGTGCCAGCAGCTTAAAGGTGGTAGGGGTCCCCGGGGAGCTGTTTTTT
TRBV28,.,TRBJ2-4,.,CASSLKEIAKNIQYF,TGTGCCAGCAGCCTTAAGGAGATAGCCAAAAACATTCAGTACTTC
TRBV25-1,TRBD2,TRBJ2-7,.,CASSGLAGSSYEQYF,TGTGCCAGCAGTGGTCTAGCGGGATCATCCTACGAGCAGTACTTC
TRBV7-2,.,TRBJ1-3,.,CASSLSAGPGNTIYF,TGTGCCAGCAGCTTATCGGCAGGGCCCGGAAACACCATATATTTT
TRBV7-8,.,TRBJ2-7,.,CASSLEPSSSYEQYF,TGTGCCAGCAGCTTAGAACCGAGTAGCTCCTACGAGCAGTACTTC
TRBV12-2,.,TRBJ2-3,.,CASRLSTGGEGTDTQYF,TGTGCAAGTCGCTTATCGACAGGGGGCGAAGGCACAGATACGCAGTATTTT
TRBV6-5,.,TRBJ2-7,.,CASSYGTGGDTYEQYF,TGTGCCAGCAGTTACGGCACTGGCGGGGATACATACGAGCAGTACTTC
TRBV4-3,.,TRBJ1-1,.,CASRYTPGEAQNTFF,TGCGCCAGCAGATACACCCCGGGGGAGGCCCAAAACACTTTCTTT
TRBV19,TRBD2,TRBJ2-7,.,CASMGGVDGEQYF,TGTGCCAGTATGGGGGGGGTAGATGGCGAGCAGTACTTC
TRBV4-1,TRBD1,TRBJ1-1,.,CASSHLDRMNTEAFF,TGCGCCAGCAGCCACTTGGACAGGATGAACACTGAAGCTTTCTTT
TRBV5-5,TRBD1,TRBJ1-6,.,CASSLAGTGGLDSPLHF,TGTGCCAGCAGCTTGGCGGGGACAGGGGGTCTGGATTCGCCCCTCCACTTT
TRBV15,.,TRBJ1-1,.,CATNGKTGSNTEAFF,TGTGCCACCAATGGGAAAACAGGGTCGAACACTGAAGCTTTCTTT
TRBV7-9,TRBD2,TRBJ2-1,.,CASSSAGLAQYEQFF,TGTGCCAGCAGCTCCGCTGGACTAGCTCAGTATGAGCAGTTCTTC
TRBV29-1,TRBD2,TRBJ2-1,.,CSVPKGSGRAPYNEQFF,TGCAGCGTCCCCAAGGGGAGCGGGAGGGCCCCCTACAATGAGCAGTTCTTC
TRBV20-1,TRBD2,TRBJ2-7,.,CSASWRERGEQYF,TGCAGTGCTAGTTGGCGGGAGCGTGGCGAGCAGTACTTC
TRBV27,.,TRBJ2-4,.,CASSWSTGNIQYF,TGTGCCAGCAGTTGGTCGACAGGAAACATTCAGTACTTC
TRBV28,TRBD1,TRBJ1-2,.,CATELIPGQINYGYTF,TGTGCCACCGAACTGATACCGGGACAGATAAACTATGGCTACACCTTC